A selection of T cell receptor beta chains follows, all from one sample in a study of cytomegalovirus exposure and HLA in healthy donors. Measured with immunoSEQ multiplex PCR; TCRdb has only the in-frame clones, and not every one. The sample yields about 180,000 clones, over 70% seen once. The sample consisted of PBMCs. These receptors were taken from a man between 18 and 29 years old in good health and CMV-seronegative. Both conserved end residues are part of each CDR3. D genes are given only for firm matches. A row's size may be missing; if present it is once, few, many or a size class.

V gene: TRBV4-1; clone size: .; D gene: TRBD2; J gene: TRBJ2-3; CDR3 DNA: TGCGCCAGCAGCCAAGACTTCCTAGCGGGGGTGTCAGATACGCAGTATTTT; CDR3 protein: CASSQDFLAGVSDTQYF
V gene: TRBV4-1; clone size: .; D gene: .; J gene: TRBJ2-3; CDR3 DNA: TGCGCCAGCAGCCCCGGTCGGGGCGGGGGCACAGATACGCAGTATTTT; CDR3 protein: CASSPGRGGGTDTQYF
V gene: TRBV6-5; clone size: .; D gene: .; J gene: TRBJ1-1; CDR3 DNA: TGTGCCAGCAGTTACGGGGCAGGGACTGAAGCTTTCTTT; CDR3 protein: CASSYGAGTEAFF
V gene: TRBV27; clone size: .; D gene: TRBD1; J gene: TRBJ2-6; CDR3 DNA: TGTGCCAGCAGGGAGGACAGGGCTGGGGCCAACGTCCTGACTTTC; CDR3 protein: CASREDRAGANVLTF
V gene: TRBV4-3; clone size: few; D gene: TRBD2; J gene: TRBJ2-7; CDR3 DNA: TGCGCCAGCAGCCAAGCGACCGGACTAGTAGTTTCCGAGCAGTACTTC; CDR3 protein: CASSQATGLVVSEQYF
V gene: TRBV14; clone size: .; D gene: TRBD2; J gene: TRBJ2-1; CDR3 DNA: TGTGCCAGCAGCCAGAAGCGGGGGGGCAACAATGAGCAGTTCTTC; CDR3 protein: CASSQKRGGNNEQFF
V gene: TRBV29-1; clone size: .; D gene: .; J gene: TRBJ1-6; CDR3 DNA: TGCAGCGTTAGTGACAGCCGCTATAATTCACCCCTCCACTTT; CDR3 protein: CSVSDSRYNSPLHF
V gene: TRBV4-3; clone size: .; D gene: .; J gene: TRBJ2-7; CDR3 DNA: TGCGCCAGCAGCCGGTCCACAGATTACGAGCAGTACTTC; CDR3 protein: CASSRSTDYEQYF
V gene: TRBV28; clone size: .; D gene: TRBD1; J gene: TRBJ2-5; CDR3 DNA: TGTGCCAGCAGTGCAACCGGGACAGGGCAAGAGACCCAGTACTTC; CDR3 protein: CASSATGTGQETQYF
V gene: TRBV6-5; clone size: once; D gene: TRBD1; J gene: TRBJ2-7; CDR3 DNA: TGTGCCAGCAGTGAACTGGACAGGGTGGGAGAGCAGTACTTC; CDR3 protein: CASSELDRVGEQYF
V gene: TRBV29-1; clone size: .; D gene: .; J gene: TRBJ2-3; CDR3 DNA: TGCAGCGTCATCCGGGTCCACTCCCGCACAGATACGCAGTATTTT; CDR3 protein: CSVIRVHSRTDTQYF
V gene: TRBV7-9; clone size: .; D gene: .; J gene: TRBJ2-1; CDR3 DNA: TGTGCCAGCAGCTTAGTTGTCGGTGACAATGAGCAGTTCTTC; CDR3 protein: CASSLVVGDNEQFF
V gene: TRBV25-1; clone size: .; D gene: .; J gene: TRBJ1-5; CDR3 DNA: TGTGCCAGCCCGGACAGTCTTAGCAATCAGCCCCAGCATTTT; CDR3 protein: CASPDSLSNQPQHF
V gene: TRBV6-5; clone size: .; D gene: .; J gene: TRBJ2-7; CDR3 DNA: TGTGCCAGCAGTTACTCGGCGGGCTCCTACGAGCAGTACTTC; CDR3 protein: CASSYSAGSYEQYF
V gene: TRBV19; clone size: .; D gene: TRBD2; J gene: TRBJ2-3; CDR3 DNA: TGTGCCAGTAGTAACCGGGACTACACAGATACGCAGTATTTT; CDR3 protein: CASSNRDYTDTQYF
V gene: TRBV15; clone size: .; D gene: .; J gene: TRBJ2-3; CDR3 DNA: TGTGCCACCAGCAGGGGTTTTGGGGCCACAGATACGCAGTATTTT; CDR3 protein: CATSRGFGATDTQYF
V gene: TRBV19; clone size: few; D gene: .; J gene: TRBJ1-4; CDR3 DNA: TGTGCCAGTAGTAGCCACAGTGCAACTAATGAAAAACTGTTTTTT; CDR3 protein: CASSSHSATNEKLFF
V gene: TRBV13; clone size: .; D gene: TRBD2; J gene: TRBJ2-1; CDR3 DNA: TGTGCCAGCAGCTTACCCCCCCAGCGGGAGGATCACAATGAGCAGTTCTTC; CDR3 protein: CASSLPPQREDHNEQFF
V gene: TRBV28; clone size: .; D gene: TRBD2; J gene: TRBJ2-1; CDR3 DNA: TGTGCCAGCAGTCCCTTCGGGGGCGGGAGGGCGCACTACAATGAGCAGTTCTTC; CDR3 protein: CASSPFGGGRAHYNEQFF
V gene: TRBV4-3; clone size: few; D gene: .; J gene: TRBJ1-4; CDR3 DNA: TGCGCCAGCAGCCTACTCAGGGGAACTAATGAAAAACTGTTTTTT; CDR3 protein: CASSLLRGTNEKLFF
V gene: TRBV9; clone size: .; D gene: TRBD1; J gene: TRBJ1-2; CDR3 DNA: TGTGCCAGCAGCGTAAGGACAGGGGGCACCGCCGGCTACACCTTC; CDR3 protein: CASSVRTGGTAGYTF
V gene: TRBV4-1; clone size: .; D gene: TRBD1; J gene: TRBJ2-5; CDR3 DNA: TGCGCCAGCAGCCAAGCCAAGACAGGGGGCCACGAGACCCAGTACTTC; CDR3 protein: CASSQAKTGGHETQYF
V gene: TRBV5-4; clone size: .; D gene: TRBD2; J gene: TRBJ2-1; CDR3 DNA: TGTGCCAGCAGCTTCTACCGGGGGGGCCGTTGGAATGAGCAGTTCTTC; CDR3 protein: CASSFYRGGRWNEQFF
V gene: TRBV19; clone size: .; D gene: .; J gene: TRBJ1-1; CDR3 DNA: TGTGCCAGTATTGGTGGCCTAGGGAACACTGAAGCTTTCTTT; CDR3 protein: CASIGGLGNTEAFF
V gene: TRBV7-9; clone size: .; D gene: .; J gene: TRBJ1-1; CDR3 DNA: TGTGCCAGCAGCTTAGCGCAGGGGACTGAAGCTTTCTTT; CDR3 protein: CASSLAQGTEAFF
V gene: TRBV5-1; clone size: .; D gene: TRBD1; J gene: TRBJ1-1; CDR3 DNA: TGCGCCAGCAGCTTGGAGGGGCAGGGGGCGTCGGCTGGACGGAACACTGAAGCTTTCTTT; CDR3 protein: CASSLEGQGASAGRNTEAFF
V gene: TRBV19; clone size: few; D gene: .; J gene: TRBJ1-1; CDR3 DNA: TGTGCCAGTAGTGCTCGGAACGGAGGGGAAGCTTTCTTT; CDR3 protein: CASSARNGGEAFF
V gene: TRBV2; clone size: .; D gene: .; J gene: TRBJ2-7; CDR3 DNA: TGTGCCAGCAGTGATAGTAGCTTAATCAGCTCCTACGAGCAGTACTTC; CDR3 protein: CASSDSSLISSYEQYF
V gene: TRBV30; clone size: .; D gene: .; J gene: TRBJ1-2; CDR3 DNA: TGTGCCTGGAGCGGACAGCCCTCGGGCTATGGCTACACCTTC; CDR3 protein: CAWSGQPSGYGYTF
V gene: TRBV4-1; clone size: .; D gene: TRBD2; J gene: TRBJ2-5; CDR3 DNA: TGCGCCAGCAGCCAAGTGACTAGCGGGTGGAGAGAGACCCAGTACTTC; CDR3 protein: CASSQVTSGWRETQYF
V gene: TRBV6-1; clone size: .; D gene: TRBD1; J gene: TRBJ1-5; CDR3 DNA: TGTGCCAGCACCGGGGGACAGGGTCTCAATCAGCCCCAGCATTTT; CDR3 protein: CASTGGQGLNQPQHF
V gene: TRBV6-6; clone size: .; D gene: TRBD1; J gene: TRBJ1-5; CDR3 DNA: TGTGCCAGCAGAGGACAGGGAAATCAGCCCCAGCATTTT; CDR3 protein: CASRGQGNQPQHF
V gene: TRBV7-9; clone size: .; D gene: .; J gene: TRBJ2-7; CDR3 DNA: TGTGCCAGCAGCTGGACTCAAAGTACCTACGAGCAGTACTTC; CDR3 protein: CASSWTQSTYEQYF
V gene: TRBV6-6; clone size: .; D gene: TRBD1; J gene: TRBJ2-1; CDR3 DNA: TGTGCCAGCAGCCTCTCCGGACAGGGCAATGAGCAGTTCTTC; CDR3 protein: CASSLSGQGNEQFF
V gene: TRBV9; clone size: few; D gene: .; J gene: TRBJ2-1; CDR3 DNA: TGTGCCAGCAGCGTCACAGGGCACACAAACAATGAGCAGTTCTTC; CDR3 protein: CASSVTGHTNNEQFF
V gene: TRBV2; clone size: .; D gene: .; J gene: TRBJ2-7; CDR3 DNA: TGTGCCAGGGGGGGGAAGACAGGGGCCACCTACGAGCAGTACTTC; CDR3 protein: CARGGKTGATYEQYF
V gene: TRBV30; clone size: .; D gene: TRBD1; J gene: TRBJ1-5; CDR3 DNA: TGTGCCTGGAGTGTATTCCCGGACAGGGAGGGCAATCAGCCCCAGCATTTT; CDR3 protein: CAWSVFPDREGNQPQHF
V gene: TRBV4-1; clone size: once; D gene: .; J gene: TRBJ1-1; CDR3 DNA: TGCGCCAGCAGCCAAGGGCAGGGGCTTGAAACTGAAGCTTTCTTT; CDR3 protein: CASSQGQGLETEAFF
V gene: TRBV7-9; clone size: once; D gene: TRBD1; J gene: TRBJ2-7; CDR3 DNA: TGTGCCAGCAGCTTAAATTTGGGACAGGGGTTGTTATACGAGCAGTACTTC; CDR3 protein: CASSLNLGQGLLYEQYF
V gene: TRBV6-5; clone size: few; D gene: .; J gene: TRBJ2-5; CDR3 DNA: TGTGCCAGCAGTACCATAAACAGGGTCGGGGAGACCCAGTACTTC; CDR3 protein: CASSTINRVGETQYF
V gene: TRBV19; clone size: .; D gene: .; J gene: TRBJ1-5; CDR3 DNA: TGTGCCAGTACCCCTTTGGGGGGAGGATATAATCAGCCCCAGCATTTT; CDR3 protein: CASTPLGGGYNQPQHF
V gene: TRBV7-2; clone size: .; D gene: TRBD2; J gene: TRBJ2-2; CDR3 DNA: TGTGCCAGCAGCTCTAGCGGGAGGGCGTCCGGGGAGCTGTTTTTT; CDR3 protein: CASSSSGRASGELFF
V gene: TRBV4-3; clone size: .; D gene: TRBD1; J gene: TRBJ2-7; CDR3 DNA: TGCGCCAGCAGCCAAGACTCGACAGGGGATTCCTACGAGCAGTACTTC; CDR3 protein: CASSQDSTGDSYEQYF
V gene: TRBV7-8; clone size: .; D gene: .; J gene: TRBJ2-2; CDR3 DNA: TGTGCCAGCAGCTTAAATTACGGCGGGGTGTCCTACGGGGAGCTGTTTTTT; CDR3 protein: CASSLNYGGVSYGELFF
V gene: TRBV4-1; clone size: .; D gene: .; J gene: TRBJ2-1; CDR3 DNA: TGCGCCAGCAGCCAAGACCCCGGGGGAGATGAGCAGTTCTTC; CDR3 protein: CASSQDPGGDEQFF
V gene: TRBV7-9; clone size: few; D gene: TRBD2; J gene: TRBJ2-7; CDR3 DNA: TGTGCCAGCAGCCCTCCACCGACGGGACTAAGCTCCTACGAGCAGTACTTC; CDR3 protein: CASSPPPTGLSSYEQYF
V gene: TRBV4-3; clone size: .; D gene: .; J gene: TRBJ1-2; CDR3 DNA: TGCGCCAGCAGCCAAGAAAGAGGTTGGGGGGGCGATCCCCCCTATGGCTACACCTTC; CDR3 protein: CASSQERGWGGDPPYGYTF
V gene: TRBV21-1; clone size: .; D gene: .; J gene: TRBJ2-5; CDR3 DNA: TGTGCCAGCAGCAAACGATTAGCGGGAGCGGTAGAAGAGACCCAGTACTTC; CDR3 protein: CASSKRLAGAVEETQYF
V gene: TRBV6-4; clone size: .; D gene: TRBD1; J gene: TRBJ2-1; CDR3 DNA: TGTGCCAGCAGCGAAGAACAGGGGGCTCACAATGAGCAGTTCTTC; CDR3 protein: CASSEEQGAHNEQFF
V gene: TRBV4-3; clone size: .; D gene: TRBD1; J gene: TRBJ1-2; CDR3 DNA: TGCGCCAGCAGCCAAATCCCGGGACAGGGAAGGTATGGCTACACCTTC; CDR3 protein: CASSQIPGQGRYGYTF
V gene: TRBV6-5; clone size: .; D gene: TRBD1; J gene: TRBJ2-7; CDR3 DNA: TGTGCCAGCAGTTACTCGGACAGGAACCACGAGCAGTACTTC; CDR3 protein: CASSYSDRNHEQYF
V gene: TRBV7-6; clone size: .; D gene: .; J gene: TRBJ2-2; CDR3 DNA: TGTGCCAGCAGCTTAGCGGCCCCCTGGAGCGGGGAGCTGTTTTTT; CDR3 protein: CASSLAAPWSGELFF
V gene: TRBV18; clone size: .; D gene: TRBD1; J gene: TRBJ2-6; CDR3 DNA: TGTGCCAGCTCACCCCGGACAGGGGGCAGTGGGGCCAACGTCCTGACTTTC; CDR3 protein: CASSPRTGGSGANVLTF
V gene: TRBV25-1; clone size: .; D gene: TRBD1; J gene: TRBJ2-3; CDR3 DNA: TGTGCCAGCAGTGAATTGGGACAGGGAGTTATGACAGATACGCAGTATTTT; CDR3 protein: CASSELGQGVMTDTQYF
V gene: TRBV7-2; clone size: .; D gene: .; J gene: TRBJ1-2; CDR3 DNA: TGTGCCAGCAGCTTAGAAGGGCCACGGCGGGGCTATGGCTACACCTTC; CDR3 protein: CASSLEGPRRGYGYTF